The 24 T cell receptor beta chains reported below all come from one sample, sequenced in a study of cytomegalovirus exposure and HLA in healthy donors (TCRdb year 2017). Preparation of the library involved the immunoSEQ multiplex PCR assay. For the multiplex PCR, a mixture combining 60 forward primers for TCR Vbeta segments and 13 reverse primers for TCR Jbeta segments was used. The table comes from immuneACCESS by way of TCRdb, which keeps in-frame sequences with V and J called. Part of the clones is missing from these tables; in studies checked, under half for an unresolved V gene and the rest for unknown reasons. This sample comprises around 140,000 clones, less than 80% of them detected only once. Clones ranked in the top ten supply 1.5% to 2% of the sample. The material sequenced was PBMCs. These receptors were collected from a female donor in good health and CMV-seropositive.

The rearrangement uses TRBV6-6 and TRBJ1-5; D unclear. Germline CDR1 MNHNY, CDR2 SVGAGI (reference sequence). The CDR3 covers 12 residues. Trimming took off 9 bases at V and 4 bases at J, with 10 bases between the two ends. CDR3 protein: CASHGPNQPQHF. The CDR3 nucleotides are TGTGCCAGTCATGGGCCAAATCAGCCCCAGCATTTT.

The sample holds a few counts of this clone. J is TRBJ1-3 and V is TRBV6-6; D possibly corresponds to TRBD1 (5 bases). The V gene's germline CDR1 is MNHNY and CDR2 SVGAGI (reference sequence). CDR3 length: 14 amino acids. V gave up 0 bases and J gave up 6 bases, with 9 bases separating them. The CDR3 loop is CASSYSGQKNTIYF. The CDR3, as DNA: TGTGCCAGCAGTTACTCAGGACAAAAAAACACCATATATTTT.

This clone was seen a single time. The chain joins TRBV5-1 to TRBJ2-6, with 11 nucleotides matching TRBD2. Germline V CDR1 and CDR2: SGHRS, YFSETQ. With 1 base clipped from V and 0 bases from J, the junction kept 6 bases outside the gene matches. The CDR3 sequence is 19 residues long. CDR3 nucleotides: TGCGCCAGCAGCTTGACTAGCGGGGGCCCTAGCTCTGGGGCCAACGTCCTGACTTTC. Its protein is CASSLTSGGPSSGANVLTF.

This chain uses TRBV7-9 with TRBJ2-5; D perhaps matches TRBD2 (5 bases). V lost 4 bases to trimming and J lost 5 bases, with 8 bases between them. The germline V gene has CDR1 SEHNR and CDR2 FQNEAQ (reference sequence). CDR3 size: 12 residues. In DNA, the CDR3 is TGTGCCAGCAGCTCACTAGTGGAGACCCAGTACTTC. Translating it yields CASSSLVETQYF.

The genes are TRBV7-2 and TRBJ2-3, with TRBD2 identical over 7 bases. Germline V gives CDR1 SGHTA, CDR2 FQGNSA. The CDR3 has 16 amino acids. Trimming cost V 8 bases and J 0 bases; bases outside gene matches: 11. In nucleotides, the CDR3 is TGTGCCAGCTATAAGTCAGGGACTACAAGCACAGATACGCAGTATTTT. It yields the protein CASYKSGTTSTDTQYF. Full variable domain (rest looked up from reference TRBV7-2 and TRBJ2-3): GAGVSQSPSNKVTEKGKDVELRCDPISGHTALYWYRQSLGQGLEFLIYFQGNSAPDKSGLPSDRFSAERTGGSVSTLTIQRTQQEDSAVYLCASYKSGTTSTDTQYFGPGTRLTVL.

V gene TRBV2 combines with J gene TRBJ2-1, with 7 bases that match TRBD2. J was trimmed by 9 bases and V by 1 base; bases with no gene match: 3. Germline V gene data show CDR1 as SNHLY and CDR2 as FYNNEI. The CDR3 is made up of 13 amino acids. The CDR3: CASSEGSGGEQFF. The CDR3 DNA sequence: TGTGCCAGCAGTGAAGGCTCGGGGGGTGAGCAGTTCTTC.

The rearrangement links TRBV30 to TRBJ1-4, with D unresolved. The germline CDR1 and CDR2 sequences are GTSNPN and SVGIG (reference sequence). The CDR3 loop spans 12 amino acids. V dropped 2 bases and J dropped 7 bases, with 8 bases sitting between them. CDR3 nucleotide sequence: TGTGCCTGGAGTTCAGTTTCTGAAAAACTGTTTTTT. It translates to CAWSSVSEKLFF.

This chain uses TRBV6-1 with TRBJ2-5; D unclear. Trimming removed 4 bases at V and 2 bases at J, with 11 bases between. The CDR3 sequence is 14 residues long. CDR1 and CDR2 from the germline V gene are MNHNS and SASEGT. In DNA, the CDR3 is TGTGCCAGCAGTGTGAGTCTAGGTCAAGAGACCCAGTACTTC. Its translation: CASSVSLGQETQYF.

The chain joins TRBV4-1 to TRBJ2-1; 7 nucleotides agree with TRBD1. Germline loops: CDR1 MGHRA, CDR2 YSYEKL. J gave up 1 base and V 4 bases, and 1 base lay outside the gene matches. CDR3 length equals 14 residues. The CDR3 sequence: CASSRTGSYNEQFF. CDR3 coding DNA: TGCGCCAGCAGCCGGACAGGTTCCTACAATGAGCAGTTCTTC.

This rearrangement joins TRBV5-4 to TRBJ2-1; D not resolved. Germline V gives CDR1 SGHNT, CDR2 YYREEE (reference sequence). CDR3 length: 12 residues. V lost 0 bases and J lost 7, with 5 bases in between. The CDR3 nucleotides read TGTGCCAGCAGCTTGGAACGGAATGAGCAGTTCTTC. Translating it yields CASSLERNEQFF.

This clone was detected only a few times. J is TRBJ1-3 and V is TRBV15, with D hard to call. Germline V gene data show CDR1 as LNHNV and CDR2 as YYDKDF (reference sequence). The V end lost 1 base, the J end lost 1 base, and 11 bases lay between the germline ends. This CDR3 region has 16 residues. Here the CDR3 reads CATSRGGGFSGNTIYF. The CDR3 DNA is TGTGCCACCAGCAGAGGAGGAGGTTTTTCTGGAAACACCATATATTTT.

This chain uses TRBV27 with TRBJ1-3; TRBD1 matches 10 bases. The CDR3 length is 16 residues. J lost 8 bases, V lost 0 bases, and 7 bases had no gene match. CDR1 and CDR2 from the germline V gene are MNHEY and SMNVEV (reference sequence). CDR3 residues: CASSLSGGDRGDTIYF. As DNA, the CDR3 is TGTGCCAGCAGTTTATCGGGTGGGGACAGGGGAGACACCATATATTTT.

This chain links TRBV2 with TRBJ1-1; D may be TRBD1 (5 bases). The V gene's germline CDR1 is SNHLY and CDR2 FYNNEI. V was trimmed by 5 bases and J by 4 bases, leaving 11 bases between them. CDR3 size: 13 residues. CDR3 bases: TGTGCCAGCAGTAGGGTCCAGGGCACTGAAGCTTTCTTT. As protein: CASSRVQGTEAFF. The complete variable domain, with remaining parts taken from reference TRBV2 and TRBJ1-1, reads EPEVTQTPSHQVTQMGQEVILRCVPISNHLYFYWYRQILGQKVEFLVSFYNNEISEKSEIFDDQFSVERPDGSNFTLKIRSTKLEDSAMYFCASSRVQGTEAFFGQGTRLTVV.

The chain combines TRBV25-1 with TRBJ1-1, with D possibly TRBD1 on 5 matching bases. Germline lookup yields CDR1 MGHDK and CDR2 SYGVNS. CDR3 size: 15 residues. Trimming left V 3 bases short and J 1 base short, with 12 bases between. The CDR3, as DNA: TGTGCCAGCAGTGAGGCGGGACGCGCGAACACTGAAGCTTTCTTT. This encodes CASSEAGRANTEAFF.

The chain links TRBV29-1 to TRBJ1-3, with no clear D. V lost 5 bases to trimming and J lost 0 bases, with 2 bases between them. The V gene's germline CDR1 is SQVTM and CDR2 ANQGSEA. The CDR3 covers 11 residues. CDR3 loop: CSVHSGNTIYF. The CDR3 DNA sequence: TGCAGCGTTCACTCTGGAAACACCATATATTTT.

V is TRBV7-9 and J is TRBJ1-1; 7 bases are a match to TRBD1. V shed 5 bases, J shed 12 bases, and the junction held 12 bases outside the gene matches. From germline, CDR1 is SEHNR and CDR2 FQNEAQ (reference sequence). The CDR3 is made up of 13 amino acids. The CDR3 reads CASSGLQGTRPFF. The CDR3 nucleotides read TGTGCCAGCAGCGGACTACAGGGGACGAGGCCTTTCTTT.

V and J are TRBV13 and TRBJ2-3; a possible D gene is TRBD2 (6 bases). CDR1 and CDR2 from the germline V gene are PRHDT and FYEKMQ (reference sequence). Deletions cut 5 bases from V and 0 bases from J, with 15 bases between. The CDR3 extends over 16 amino acids. In nucleotides, the CDR3 is TGTGCCAGCAGCCCCCCGAGGGCGGGGAGCACAGATACGCAGTATTTT. Its protein product is CASSPPRAGSTDTQYF.

The J gene is TRBJ1-3, the V gene TRBV6-1, with D perhaps matching TRBD1 (6 bases). The CDR3 consists of 15 residues. The germline gives CDR1 MNHNS, CDR2 SASEGT. Deletions cut 5 bases from V and 0 bases from J, with 11 bases between. Here the CDR3 DNA reads TGTGCCAGCAGTCTAACAGGGATCTCTGGAAACACCATATATTTT. Translating it yields CASSLTGISGNTIYF.

The J gene is TRBJ2-7, the V gene TRBV18; D is perhaps TRBD1 (5 bases). Germline CDR1 reads KGHSH; CDR2 reads LQKENI. Trimming took off 3 bases at V and 4 bases at J, with 13 bases between the two ends. The CDR3 totals 14 residues. In DNA, the CDR3 is TGTGCCAGCTCACCTGGGGCCCAGCTTTACGAGCAGTACTTC. The encoded protein is CASSPGAQLYEQYF.

The J gene is TRBJ2-2, the V gene TRBV9; 9 nucleotides align to TRBD1. Losses at the gene ends were 3 bases for V and 6 bases for J; bases not matched to a gene: 12. This CDR3 has 17 amino acids. The germline CDR1 and CDR2 sequences are SGDLS and YYNGEE. CDR3 DNA: TGTGCCAGCAGCGAGAGGACAGGGGACTGGCGAGCCGGGGAGCTGTTTTTT. Its protein is CASSERTGDWRAGELFF. Full variable domain (rest looked up from reference TRBV9 and TRBJ2-2): DSGVTQTPKHLITATGQRVTLRCSPRSGDLSVYWYQQSLDQGLQFLIQYYNGEERAKGNILERFSAQQFPDLHSELNLSSLELGDSALYFCASSERTGDWRAGELFFGEGSRLTVL.

This rearrangement joins TRBV19 to TRBJ2-2; D possibly corresponds to TRBD2 (5 bases). This CDR3 is 14 amino acids long. Germline V lookup: CDR1 LNHDA, CDR2 SQIVND (reference sequence). The V and J ends lost 4 bases and 2 bases respectively, with 8 bases between them. CDR3 protein: CASSRERNTGELFF. For the CDR3, the DNA is TGTGCCAGTAGTAGGGAGCGAAACACCGGGGAGCTGTTTTTT.

This clone was seen just once. The V gene is TRBV6-6, the J gene TRBJ1-1, with TRBD1 identical over 7 bases. The germline gives CDR1 MNHNY, CDR2 SVGAGI (reference sequence). CDR3 length: 16 amino acids. V gave up 6 bases and J gave up 4 bases; unmatched junction bases: 14. CDR3 sequence (DNA): TGTGCCAGCAGCCTAACGGGACAGTCGGTTCCCACTGAAGCTTTCTTT. Translated, it gives CASSLTGQSVPTEAFF.

The rearrangement links TRBV7-3 to TRBJ2-1; 13 nucleotides line up with TRBD2. This CDR3 comprises 15 residues. In germline, CDR1 is SGHTA, CDR2 FQGTGA. The ends lost 5 bases at V and 8 bases at J; junction bases unmatched: 6. This CDR3 is CASSKLAGGPHEQFF. The CDR3 DNA reads as TGTGCCAGCAGCAAACTAGCGGGAGGGCCTCATGAGCAGTTCTTC.

This clone has only a few counts. The V and J genes are TRBV4-2 and TRBJ2-3; 10 bases align to TRBD1. Losses at the gene ends were 8 bases for V and 5 bases for J; bases not matched to a gene: 13. Germline V CDR1 and CDR2: LGHNA, YNFKEQ. The CDR3 is made up of 16 amino acids. The CDR3 DNA is TGTGCCAGCCAAAACCCCGGGACAGGGGATGAAGATACGCAGTATTTT. The encoded protein is CASQNPGTGDEDTQYF.